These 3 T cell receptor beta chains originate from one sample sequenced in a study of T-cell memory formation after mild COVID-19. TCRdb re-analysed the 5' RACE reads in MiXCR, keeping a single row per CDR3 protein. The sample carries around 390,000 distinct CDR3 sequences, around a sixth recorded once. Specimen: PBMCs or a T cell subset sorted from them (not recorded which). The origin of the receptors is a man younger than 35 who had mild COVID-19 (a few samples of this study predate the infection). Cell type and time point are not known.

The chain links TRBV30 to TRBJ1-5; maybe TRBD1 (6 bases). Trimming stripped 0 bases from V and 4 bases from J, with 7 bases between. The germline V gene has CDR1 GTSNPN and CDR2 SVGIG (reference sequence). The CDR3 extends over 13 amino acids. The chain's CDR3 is CAWSVGGNQPQHF. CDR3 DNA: TGTGCCTGGAGTGTAGGGGGTAATCAGCCCCAGCATTTT.

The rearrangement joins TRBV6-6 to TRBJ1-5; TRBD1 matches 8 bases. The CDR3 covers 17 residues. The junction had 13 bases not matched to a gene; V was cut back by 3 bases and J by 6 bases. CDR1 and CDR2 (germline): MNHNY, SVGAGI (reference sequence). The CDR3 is CASSYRGQDEYSQPQHF. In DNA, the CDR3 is TGTGCCAGCAGTTATAGGGGACAGGATGAATATAGTCAGCCCCAGCATTTT.

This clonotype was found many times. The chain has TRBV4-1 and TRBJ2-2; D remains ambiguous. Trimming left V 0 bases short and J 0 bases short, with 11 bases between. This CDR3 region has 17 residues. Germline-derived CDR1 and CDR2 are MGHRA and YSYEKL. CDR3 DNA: TGCGCCAGCAGCCAAGAAGGACGGGCCCCGAACACCGGGGAGCTGTTTTTT. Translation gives CASSQEGRAPNTGELFF.